This entry lists 15 T cell receptor beta chains sequenced from one sample in a study of Graves' ophthalmopathy and Graves' hyperthyroidism. Beta-chain TCR CDR3 regions were amplified from RNA transcripts. The first-round RT-PCR employed HTBI primers together with the Qiagen OneStep RT-PCR kit. A multiplex PCR was then performed as the second round. TCRdb used MiXCR to reprocess the multiplex PCR reads, holding one entry per CDR3 protein. Among 600,000 to 700,000 distinct CDR3 sequences, just over 40% were seen once, and the ten largest hold around 3.3%. The specimen was peripheral blood. Source of these receptors: an adult man with Graves' ophthalmopathy.

This clonotype was recorded at least ten times. The V gene is TRBV5-1, the J gene TRBJ1-4; D remains ambiguous. Deletions cut 2 bases from V and 0 bases from J, with 5 bases between. CDR3 length: 14 amino acids. The germline V gene encodes CDR1 SGHRS and CDR2 YFSETQ. The DNA for the CDR3 is TGCGCCAGCAGCTTCACCTCAACTAATGAAAAACTGTTTTTT. Translation gives CASSFTSTNEKLFF.

This chain joins TRBV2 and TRBJ1-1; D unresolved. Germline V lookup: CDR1 SNHLY, CDR2 FYNNEI. V shed 8 bases and J shed 2 bases, with 18 bases lying between them. The CDR3 extends over 15 amino acids. CDR3 amino acids: CASSPDEGSNTEAFF. The CDR3 DNA reads as TGTGCCAGCTCACCTGATGAGGGATCCAACACTGAAGCTTTCTTT.

There are many counts of this clonotype. V usage is TRBV5-1 and J usage is TRBJ2-7, with unresolved D. Trimming took off 5 bases at V and 5 bases at J, with 17 bases between the two ends. This CDR3 is built from 14 residues. CDR1 and CDR2 from the germline V gene are SGHRS and YFSETQ. CDR3: CASRARLLNDEQYF. Written as DNA, the CDR3 is TGCGCCAGCAGAGCACGGCTGCTAAACGACGAGCAGTACTTC.

There are many counts of this clonotype. This chain links TRBV7-8 with TRBJ1-1; D is undetermined. Trimming removed 1 base from V and 0 bases from J, with 9 bases in between. The CDR3 consists of 15 residues. The germline V gene has CDR1 SGHVS and CDR2 FQNEAQ. The chain's CDR3 is CASSLVWTLNTEAFF. For the CDR3, the DNA is TGTGCCAGCAGCTTAGTATGGACGCTGAACACTGAAGCTTTCTTT. The full variable domain, completed using reference TRBV7-8 and TRBJ1-1, is GAGVSQSPRYKVAKRGQDVALRCDPISGHVSLFWYQQALGQGPEFLTYFQNEAQLDKSGLPSDRFFAERPEGSVSTLKIQRTQQEDSAVYLCASSLVWTLNTEAFFGQGTRLTVV.

This chain connects TRBV12-3 or TRBV12-4 to TRBJ1-1; TRBD1 matches at 7 bases. This CDR3 is built from 15 residues. With V trimmed by 6 bases and J by 5 bases, 12 bases remained unmatched. CDR3 nucleotide sequence: TGTGCCAGCAGCTTCTATCAGGGGGGGAGGACTGAAGCTTTCTTT. Protein sequence: CASSFYQGGRTEAFF.

The chain carries TRBV5-4 and TRBJ2-2, with 9 bases identical to TRBD1. Trimming removed 3 bases from V and 6 bases from J; junction bases left unmatched: 3. The CDR3 is made up of 14 amino acids. In germline, CDR1 is SGHNT, CDR2 YYREEE (reference sequence). CDR3 region: CASSSQGAPGELFF. The CDR3 coding sequence is TGTGCCAGCAGCTCACAGGGGGCCCCCGGGGAGCTGTTTTTT. The whole variable domain, filled in from reference TRBV5-4 and TRBJ2-2, reads ETGVTQSPTHLIKTRGQQVTLRCSSQSGHNTVSWYQQALGQGPQFIFQYYREEENGRGNFPPRFSGLQFPNYSSELNVNALELDDSALYLCASSSQGAPGELFFGEGSRLTVL.

About this clonotype: Only one base separates this from a far larger clonotype, so it likely reflects a read error. This sequence joins TRBV5-1 and TRBJ1-5; no reliable D call. CDR1 SGHRS and CDR2 YFSETQ come from the germline V gene. The CDR3 spans 15 residues. CDR3 DNA: TGCGCCAGCGGCTTGGAGGGCGGGAGCAATCAGCCCCAGCATTTT. It specifies CASGLEGGSNQPQHF.

This clonotype was seen at least ten times. The chain uses TRBV20-1 and TRBJ1-3; no firm D call. This CDR3 has 14 amino acids. The germline gives CDR1 DFQATT, CDR2 SNEGSKA (reference sequence). V lost 0 bases and J lost 1, with 7 bases in between. Here the CDR3 DNA reads TGCAGTGCTAGAGAGAGGGCGTCTGGAAACACCATATATTTT. It codes for CSARERASGNTIYF.

Worth noting for this clonotype: Germline and junction disagree at one end, which may indicate a read error. This chain links TRBV7-2 with TRBJ2-2, with 9 bases fitting TRBD1. Germline loops: CDR1 SGHTA, CDR2 FQGNSA. The CDR3 runs 16 residues. The CDR3 spells CASSPLGDRETGELSW. DNA of the CDR3: TGTGCCAGCAGCCCACTGGGGGACAGGGAAACCGGGGAGCTGTCTTGG.

As regards this clonotype: This sequence may be a read error, since a much larger clone differs from it by one base. The chain has TRBV24-1 and TRBJ2-2; D gene unclear. CDR3 size: 15 residues. The V gene lost 5 bases and the J gene lost 6 bases, with 15 bases spanning the gap. Germline lookup yields CDR1 KGHDR and CDR2 SFDVKD. CDR3 nucleotide sequence: TGTGCCACCAGTGGGGGTAGCATTCTCGCCGGGGAGCTGTTTTTT. This translates into CATSGGSILAGELFF.

The chain recombines TRBV6-5 with TRBJ1-1; 7 positions agree with TRBD1. J was trimmed by 4 bases and V by 10 bases; bases with no gene match: 9. The V gene's germline CDR1 is MNHEY and CDR2 SVGAGI. The length of the CDR3 is 13 residues. In DNA, the CDR3 is TGTGCCACCCTTTGGGCAGGGGGCACTGAAGCTTTCTTT. Translation gives CATLWAGGTEAFF.

This clonotype was observed a handful of times. The chain couples TRBV6-6 to TRBJ2-5; D might be TRBD1 (7 bases). Per germline, CDR1 MNHNY and CDR2 SVGAGI (reference sequence). Trimming cost V 0 bases and J 6 bases, with 14 bases left between them. The CDR3 is 15 residues long. The CDR3 loop reads CASSYSRDSTKTQYF. CDR3 in DNA: TGTGCCAGCAGTTACTCGCGGGACAGCACAAAGACCCAGTACTTC.

Regarding this clonotype: A much larger clone lies a single base off, so this may be a read error. This chain joins TRBV12-3 or TRBV12-4 and TRBJ1-2; a weak D match, TRBD1 (6 bases). V was clipped by 6 bases and J by 3 bases, with 11 bases between them. The CDR3 contains 13 residues. The CDR3 DNA follows: TGTGCCAGCAGGGGGGGCAACTACTATGGCTACACCTTC. Protein: CASRGGNYYGYTF.

The table lists this clonotype with many counts. The chain joins TRBV7-9 to TRBJ2-5; the match to TRBD1 covers 7 bases. The trim removed 0 bases at V and 2 bases at J, leaving 6 bases unmatched. The V gene's germline CDR1 is SEHNR and CDR2 FQNEAQ (reference sequence). This CDR3 region has 16 residues. This chain's CDR3 is CASSLAGGAVQETQYF. In nucleotides, the CDR3 is TGTGCCAGCAGCTTAGCAGGGGGCGCTGTACAAGAGACCCAGTACTTC.

This clonotype was seen repeatedly, ten times or more. This chain connects TRBV20-1 to TRBJ1-4; D gene uncertain. CDR1 and CDR2 from the germline V gene are DFQATT and SNEGSKA (reference sequence). This CDR3 region has 14 residues. Deletions cut 6 bases from V and 8 bases from J, with 19 bases between. As DNA, the CDR3 is TGCAGTGCGAGGGTCCAGAACCGGGGAGAAAAACTGTTTTTT. As protein: CSARVQNRGEKLFF.